The clone carrying this TCR beta chain was picked up one time. This entry is derived from a study of blood T cell repertoires in COVID-19. Study at large: Acute-phase and convalescent COVID-19 samples originated in the United States, Italy and Spain. The analysed material was cDNA or gDNA that came from T cells, B-cell-depleted T cells, or PBMCs.

Per the germline V gene, CDR1 is MNHEY and CDR2 is SMNVEV (reference sequence). The CDR3 extends over 14 amino acids. The V and J ends lost 3 bases and 0 bases respectively, with 8 bases between them. Per the study methods: It was from reference gene primer amplification that nucleated cell counts were estimated. The protocol was immunoSEQ multiplex PCR, while the TCRdb copy is restricted to in-frame clones and leaves out a portion. From that table come the V and J calls and clone size; the DNA was used to work out D and trimming. The sample holds about 240,000 clones; over 75% are singletons and the top ten take 1.5% to 2%.

The receptor's source is a man younger than 45 who had recovered from COVID-19. V and J are TRBV27 and TRBJ1-1; D unresolved. Source material: peripheral blood. The DNA of the CDR3 is TGTGCCAGCAGTTTTAGTGGTCTGAACACTGAAGCTTTCTTT. This gives the protein CASSFSGLNTEAFF.